The next 32 T cell receptor beta chains were all read from a single sample in a study of lymphopenia after photon versus proton radiotherapy. Assay used: immunoSEQ multiplex PCR; TCRdb lists only in-frame clones, some missing. The sample contains roughly 58,000 clones, 87% of which appear only once. The input for sequencing was peripheral blood, taken from a patient treated with proton-based radiotherapy. These receptors were taken from a man older than 75 with esophageal cancer.

The CDR3 region is CASSQDPGPYNEQFF. The CDR3 nucleotides read TGCGCCAGCAGCCAAGATCCCGGACCCTACAATGAGCAGTTCTTC. The rearrangement uses TRBV4-3 and TRBJ2-1; D gene unclear. CDR1 and CDR2 from the germline V gene are LGHNA and YSLEER. This CDR3 spans 15 amino acids. V lost 0 bases to trimming and J lost 2 bases, with 8 bases between them.

A single count supports this clone. The V gene is TRBV10-3, the J gene TRBJ1-2; 7 bases fit TRBD1. J gave up 6 bases and V 3 bases, and 4 bases lay outside the gene matches. The CDR3 length is 13 residues. Germline V CDR1 and CDR2: ENHRY, SYGVKD. The CDR3 loop is CAISETGADGYTF. CDR3 nucleotides: TGTGCCATCAGTGAAACAGGGGCAGATGGCTACACCTTC.

This CDR3 is CASSQSATIMNTEAFF. The CDR3 region has the DNA TGTGCCAGCAGTCAGTCCGCCACGATCATGAACACTGAAGCTTTCTTT. The V call is TRBV27, the J call TRBJ1-1; D is unresolved. Looked up from germline, CDR1 is MNHEY and CDR2 is SMNVEV (reference sequence). Trimming took off 5 bases at V and 0 bases at J, with 16 bases between the two ends. The CDR3 runs 16 residues.

This chain connects TRBV19 to TRBJ2-1, with 9 bases fitting TRBD2. The CDR3 contains 15 residues. With 6 bases clipped from V and 3 bases from J, the junction kept 6 bases outside the gene matches. Germline-derived CDR1 and CDR2 are LNHDA and SQIVND (reference sequence). The DNA for the CDR3 is TGTGCCAGTAGCCCCAGCGGGAGGATCTACAATGAGCAGTTCTTC. Translation gives CASSPSGRIYNEQFF.

V gene TRBV2 combines with J gene TRBJ2-1; 11 bases align to TRBD2. Germline V lookup: CDR1 SNHLY, CDR2 FYNNEI. The V segment lost 4 bases and the J segment 3 bases; nucleotides outside the gene matches: 2. The CDR3 loop spans 15 amino acids. CDR3 residues: CASSASGGNYNEQFF. The CDR3 bases are TGTGCCAGCAGTGCTAGCGGGGGGAACTACAATGAGCAGTTCTTC. Supplemented by reference TRBV2 and TRBJ2-1, the full variable domain reads EPEVTQTPSHQVTQMGQEVILRCVPISNHLYFYWYRQILGQKVEFLVSFYNNEISEKSEIFDDQFSVERPDGSNFTLKIRSTKLEDSAMYFCASSASGGNYNEQFFGPGTRLTVL.

The chain couples TRBV5-1 to TRBJ2-7; a possible D gene is TRBD1 (6 bases). Trimming removed 3 bases from V and 2 bases from J, with 12 bases in between. Germline V gene lookup returns CDR1 SGHRS and CDR2 YFSETQ. The CDR3 has 14 amino acids. The CDR3 protein is CASSSQTGPYEQYF. In DNA, the CDR3 is TGCGCCAGCAGCTCACAAACAGGGCCCTACGAGCAGTACTTC.

This clone has at least ten counts. This rearrangement joins TRBV29-1 to TRBJ1-1, with 8 bases aligning to TRBD1. The CDR3 sequence is 13 residues long. The V segment lost 6 bases and the J segment 5 bases; nucleotides outside the gene matches: 8. Looked up from germline, CDR1 is SQVTM and CDR2 is ANQGSEA. CDR3 residues: CSVDDRGKTEAFF. CDR3 nucleotide sequence: TGCAGCGTAGACGACAGGGGAAAGACTGAAGCTTTCTTT.

The rearrangement joins TRBV19 to TRBJ1-1, with no clear D. Trimming cost V 3 bases and J 5 bases, with 7 bases left between them. There are 12 residues in the CDR3. Germline-derived CDR1 and CDR2 are LNHDA and SQIVND (reference sequence). CDR3 protein: CASSIGFTEAFF. For the CDR3, the DNA is TGTGCCAGTAGTATCGGGTTTACTGAAGCTTTCTTT.

This clone was seen once. The gene calls are TRBV4-1 and TRBJ2-5, with 8 bases fitting TRBD2. The tail of the sequence fits TRBJ2-7 better, so the J call may be wrong. Germline lookup yields CDR1 MGHRA and CDR2 YSYEKL. The length of the CDR3 is 17 residues. DNA for the CDR3: TGCGCCAGCAGCCAAGAGGCGAATCCGGGACTAGAATACGAGCAGTACTTC. Translated: CASSQEANPGLEYEQYF.

This clone was seen only a few times. V usage is TRBV19 and J usage is TRBJ1-1, with D possibly matching TRBD1 (5 bases). The germline CDR1 and CDR2 sequences are LNHDA and SQIVND (reference sequence). The ends were cut back, 5 bases at V and 5 bases at J, with 15 bases in the middle. This CDR3 region has 14 residues. The CDR3 DNA sequence: TGTGCCAGTAGTGTGGGGAGGGGAGGGACTGAAGCTTTCTTT. Translating gives CASSVGRGGTEAFF.

The chain carries TRBV14 and TRBJ2-2, with D possibly matching TRBD2 (6 bases). The V gene lost 0 bases and the J gene lost 3 bases, with 14 bases spanning the gap. The CDR3 consists of 17 residues. From germline, CDR1 is SGHDN and CDR2 FVKESK. The CDR3 DNA sequence: TGTGCCAGCAGCCAAGATAGGAGGGGAGGTGACACCGGGGAGCTGTTTTTT. It yields the protein CASSQDRRGGDTGELFF.

This clone was picked up one time. V usage is TRBV4-1 and J usage is TRBJ1-1; TRBD1 aligns across 9 bases. Germline CDR1 reads MGHRA; CDR2 reads YSYEKL. The CDR3 is 13 residues long. V gave up 3 bases and J gave up 8 bases; unmatched junction bases: 4. The CDR3 is CASSQGTGWEAFF. In DNA form, the CDR3 reads TGCGCCAGCAGCCAGGGGACAGGGTGGGAAGCTTTCTTT.

The genes are TRBV9 and TRBJ1-6; unclear D gene. Trimming took 0 bases from V and 4 from J, leaving 8 bases between them. Germline V gene sequence: CDR1 SGDLS, CDR2 YYNGEE. This CDR3 has 15 amino acids. CDR3 DNA sequence: TGTGCCAGCAGCGTAGGGGCAGATTATAATTCACCCCTCCACTTT. This gives the protein CASSVGADYNSPLHF.

The gene calls are TRBV7-9 and TRBJ2-1; the match to TRBD2 covers 8 bases. Trimming removed 5 bases from V and 5 bases from J; junction bases left unmatched: 11. Germline CDR1 reads SEHNR; CDR2 reads FQNEAQ (reference sequence). The CDR3 spans 16 residues. The CDR3 DNA reads as TGTGCCAGCAGCCCCCGCTGGGGCGGGGGGCACAATGAGCAGTTCTTC. This sequence encodes CASSPRWGGGHNEQFF.

The V call is TRBV6-5, the J call TRBJ1-3, with D tentatively TRBD1 (5 bases). V lost 6 bases, J lost 3 bases, and 15 bases lay in between. Germline V gives CDR1 MNHEY, CDR2 SVGAGI. The CDR3 sequence is 15 residues long. The CDR3 region is CASRTPGGVGNTIYF. Written as DNA, the CDR3 is TGTGCCAGCAGAACCCCCGGGGGGGTTGGAAACACCATATATTTT.

Only one count was recorded for this clone. V is TRBV5-4 and J is TRBJ2-1, with 9 bases lining up with TRBD2. The ends lost 0 bases at V and 4 bases at J; junction bases unmatched: 5. The germline V gene encodes CDR1 SGHNT and CDR2 YYREEE (reference sequence). The CDR3 contains 16 residues. The CDR3: CASSLVRLAAYNEQFF. CDR3 DNA sequence: TGTGCCAGCAGCTTGGTTCGACTAGCGGCATACAATGAGCAGTTCTTC.

This chain's CDR3 is CASSPGQSTEAFF. CDR3 DNA: TGTGCCAGCTCACCCGGACAAAGCACTGAAGCTTTCTTT. The V gene is TRBV18, the J gene TRBJ1-1; D is possibly TRBD1 (5 bases). Germline CDR1 is KGHSH and CDR2 is LQKENI. V lost 3 bases and J lost 4, with 9 bases in between. The CDR3 runs 13 residues. Based on the CDR3 plus reference TRBV18 and TRBJ1-1, the full variable domain is NAGVMQNPRHLVRRRGQEARLRCSPMKGHSHVYWYRQLPEEGLKFMVYLQKENIIDESGMPKERFSAEFPKEGPSILRIQQVVRGDSAAYFCASSPGQSTEAFFGQGTRLTVV.

The V call is TRBV27, the J call TRBJ2-1; maybe TRBD2 (5 bases). Trimming stripped 5 bases from V and 10 bases from J, with 18 bases between. Germline assignment: CDR1 MNHEY and CDR2 SMNVEV (reference sequence). The CDR3 totals 14 residues. Here the CDR3 reads CASSRAPGIREQFF. The DNA of the CDR3 is TGTGCCAGCAGTCGAGCGCCGGGGATAAGGGAGCAGTTCTTC.

The rearrangement links TRBV19 to TRBJ1-2; D call uncertain. The germline V gene has CDR1 LNHDA and CDR2 SQIVND (reference sequence). The CDR3 spans 15 residues. V was trimmed by 6 bases and J by 4 bases, leaving 18 bases between them. The chain's CDR3 is CASRAGSNVSYGYTF. CDR3 sequence (DNA): TGTGCCAGTAGGGCGGGCAGTAATGTCTCCTATGGCTACACCTTC. Full variable domain (outside the CDR3, taken from reference TRBV19 and TRBJ1-2): DGGITQSPKYLFRKEGQNVTLSCEQNLNHDAMYWYRQDPGQGLRLIYYSQIVNDFQKGDIAEGYSVSREKKESFPLTVTSAQKNPTAFYLCASRAGSNVSYGYTFGSGTRLTVV.

The chain joins TRBV7-2 to TRBJ2-2; 7 bases are shared with TRBD1. The V gene end was trimmed by 3 bases and the J gene end by 6 bases; junction bases not matched to a gene: 7. The CDR3 runs 15 residues. Germline loops: CDR1 SGHTA, CDR2 FQGNSA. CDR3 in DNA: TGTGCCAGCAGCTTTTTGACAGGGACGGCCGGGGAGCTGTTTTTT. Its translation is CASSFLTGTAGELFF.

In nucleotides, the CDR3 is TGCGCCAGCAGCCTAGTAAGCGGGGAGCTGTTTTTT. Its translation: CASSLVSGELFF. The chain combines TRBV5-1 with TRBJ2-2; D gene ambiguous. The CDR3 has 12 residues. The germline V gene has CDR1 SGHRS and CDR2 YFSETQ. The V and J ends lost 4 bases and 7 bases respectively, with 8 bases between them.

This chain uses TRBV28 with TRBJ2-2, with 8 bases that match TRBD1. Germline trimming cut 10 bases from V and 2 bases from J; bases unmatched to any gene: 6. CDR3 size: 14 residues. Looked up from germline, CDR1 is MDHEN and CDR2 is SYDVKM. CDR3 DNA: TGTGCCACCCCTGACAGGGGAAACACCGGGGAGCTGTTTTTT. Its translation: CATPDRGNTGELFF.

The gene calls are TRBV7-9 and TRBJ2-2; the match to TRBD1 covers 11 bases. This CDR3 is 17 amino acids long. Germline V gene sequence: CDR1 SEHNR, CDR2 FQNEAQ (reference sequence). The J segment lost 6 bases and the V segment lost 0 bases, leaving 6 bases of the junction unmatched. The CDR3 DNA reads TGTGCCAGCAGCTTAGCTGGACAGGGGGCAAGATCCGGGGAGCTGTTTTTT. Its translation is CASSLAGQGARSGELFF.

This clone was counted between two and nine times. As DNA, the CDR3 is TGTGCCAGCAGCCCGACCAGGGGTCAGGATCAAGAGACCCAGTACTTC. The encoded protein is CASSPTRGQDQETQYF. The chain is built from TRBV7-9 and TRBJ2-5, with D possibly matching TRBD1 (6 bases). V was clipped by 5 bases and J by 2 bases, with 18 bases between them. Germline V lookup: CDR1 SEHNR, CDR2 FQNEAQ (reference sequence). The CDR3 loop spans 16 amino acids.

Only one count was recorded for this clone. V usage is TRBV19 and J usage is TRBJ1-2; TRBD1 matches at 10 bases. This CDR3 contains 13 residues. Trimming at V came to 6 bases and at J to 7 bases, leaving 5 bases not matched to a gene. Germline lookup yields CDR1 LNHDA and CDR2 SQIVND (reference sequence). CDR3 DNA: TGTGCCAGTAGCAAAGGACAGGGGGGTGGCTACACCTTC. Amino acids: CASSKGQGGGYTF.

The V and J genes are TRBV7-9 and TRBJ2-1; D is possibly TRBD2 (6 bases). CDR1 SEHNR and CDR2 FQNEAQ come from the germline V gene (reference sequence). The CDR3 runs 13 residues. The V gene lost 8 bases and the J gene lost 7 bases, with 15 bases spanning the gap. The CDR3, as DNA: TGTGCCAGCGTGTACGGCGGGAAGAATGAGCAGTTCTTC. Protein: CASVYGGKNEQFF.

The CDR3 coding sequence is TGCGCCAGCAGTGACAGTAGCGGGGAGCTGTTTTTT. Its translation is CASSDSSGELFF. V is TRBV10-1 and J is TRBJ2-2; D not resolved. V shed 3 bases and J shed 7 bases, with 6 bases lying between them. CDR1 WNHNN and CDR2 SYGVQD come from the germline V gene (reference sequence). There are 12 residues in the CDR3.

This clone has just one count. V usage is TRBV7-9 and J usage is TRBJ2-7; 9 bases are a match to TRBD2. Per germline, CDR1 SEHNR and CDR2 FQNEAQ (reference sequence). CDR3 length: 12 amino acids. V lost 8 bases to trimming and J lost 2 bases; unmatched junction nucleotides: 1. CDR3 bases: TGTGCCAGCGCGGGAGGGCCCTACGAGCAGTACTTC. Translation: CASAGGPYEQYF.

The rearrangement links TRBV14 to TRBJ2-3; D might be TRBD1 (6 bases). This CDR3 is 17 amino acids long. Per the germline V gene, CDR1 is SGHDN and CDR2 is FVKESK. The V end lost 0 bases, the J end lost 2 bases, and 15 bases lay between the germline ends. As DNA, the CDR3 is TGTGCCAGCAGCCAAGATGCGTGGGGGCTGTTCACAGATACGCAGTATTTT. It encodes CASSQDAWGLFTDTQYF.

CDR3 sequence: CASSLRDRALPKATDTQYF. The CDR3 nucleotides read TGTGCCAGCAGCCTCCGGGACAGGGCCCTACCCAAAGCGACAGATACGCAGTATTTT. The J gene is TRBJ2-3, the V gene TRBV7-9; 9 bases map to TRBD1. The CDR3 is 19 residues long. Germline V gene data show CDR1 as SEHNR and CDR2 as FQNEAQ (reference sequence). V gave up 5 bases and J gave up 3 bases; unmatched junction bases: 18.

This clone was recorded once. The CDR3 sequence is CASSLATSGKKNEQFF. In DNA, the CDR3 is TGCGCCAGCAGCCTAGCGACTAGCGGGAAAAAAAATGAGCAGTTCTTC. This chain uses TRBV5-1 with TRBJ2-1, with TRBD2 matching 11 bases. This CDR3 spans 16 amino acids. Looked up from germline, CDR1 is SGHRS and CDR2 is YFSETQ. Trimming took 4 bases from V and 7 from J; bases not matched to a gene: 10. The complete variable domain, with remaining parts taken from reference TRBV5-1 and TRBJ2-1, reads KAGVTQTPRYLIKTRGQQVTLSCSPISGHRSVSWYQQTPGQGLQFLFEYFSETQRNKGNFPGRFSGRQFSNSRSEMNVSTLELGDSALYLCASSLATSGKKNEQFFGPGTRLTVL.

This clone was seen a few times. This chain links TRBV29-1 with TRBJ2-5; D might be TRBD2 (6 bases). Germline V gives CDR1 SQVTM, CDR2 ANQGSEA. V was pared by 7 bases and J by 5 bases, with 17 bases between. CDR3 length equals 13 residues. CDR3: CSGKEGYWETQYF. The CDR3 DNA reads TGCAGCGGGAAGGAGGGCTATTGGGAGACCCAGTACTTC.